The clone carrying this T cell receptor (beta chain) came up many times. Its antigen is not identified. This specimen belongs to a study of T cells in Graves' hyperthyroidism and ophthalmopathy. Study-level results: Ophthalmopathy was identified by the model a median about six months ahead of onset. Blood also contained most expanded thyroid clonotypes above 0.001.

Between the trimmed V and J ends, which lost 5 bases and 5 bases, there was a span of 16 bases. Germline V gene data show CDR1 as MDHEN and CDR2 as SYDVKM. This CDR3 spans 14 amino acids. Amplification targeted TCR beta CDR3 regions from RNA transcripts. HTBI primers were used for first-round RT-PCR of the TCR CDR3. MiXCR was run by TCRdb on the multiplex PCR reads, yielding one entry per CDR3 protein. The sample lists about 350,000 distinct CDR3 sequences, 14% occurring once. Source material: blood. The sequence derives from a woman in her 30s with Graves' hyperthyroidism. The gene calls are TRBV28 and TRBJ2-7, with D possibly matching TRBD2 (6 bases). CDR3 sequence: CASSTRLVPHEQYF. CDR3 nucleotide sequence: TGTGCCAGCAGTACGAGACTAGTTCCCCACGAGCAGTACTTC.